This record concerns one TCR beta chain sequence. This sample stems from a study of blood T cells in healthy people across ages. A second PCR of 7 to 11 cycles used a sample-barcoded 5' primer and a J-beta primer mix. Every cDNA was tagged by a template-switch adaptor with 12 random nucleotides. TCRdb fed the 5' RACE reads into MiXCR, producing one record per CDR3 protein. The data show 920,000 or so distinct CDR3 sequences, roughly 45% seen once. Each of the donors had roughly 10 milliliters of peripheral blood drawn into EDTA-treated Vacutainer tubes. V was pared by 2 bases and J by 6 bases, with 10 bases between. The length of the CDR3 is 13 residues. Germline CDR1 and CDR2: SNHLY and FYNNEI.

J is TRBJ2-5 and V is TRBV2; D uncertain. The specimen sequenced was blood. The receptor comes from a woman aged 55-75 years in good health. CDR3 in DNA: TGTGCCAGCAGTGAAATTAAGACGCAGACCCAGTACTTC. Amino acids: CASSEIKTQTQYF.